The 11 T cell receptor beta chains below come from one sample, sequenced in a study of blood T cells in healthy people across ages. Next came a second PCR, run for about 7 to 11 cycles, which used a sample-barcoded 5' primer along with a J-beta primer mix. TCRdb re-called the 5' RACE reads with MiXCR, one entry per CDR3 protein. The sample shows about 640,000 distinct CDR3 sequences, approximately 50% of them seen only once. The sample comprised blood. The receptor source for this set is a man in his 60s in good health.

The J gene is TRBJ2-3, the V gene TRBV4-3, with 9 bases identical to TRBD2. The V segment lost 2 bases and the J segment 0 bases; nucleotides outside the gene matches: 3. Germline-derived CDR1 and CDR2 are LGHNA and YSLEER. The CDR3 is 16 residues long. For the CDR3, the DNA is TGCGCCAGCAGCCAAATAGCGGGAGTAAGCACAGATACGCAGTATTTT. It encodes CASSQIAGVSTDTQYF.

V and J are TRBV6-5 and TRBJ1-2; 8 nucleotides match TRBD1. The junction had 15 bases not matched to a gene; V was cut back by 7 bases and J by 8 bases. In germline, CDR1 is MNHEY, CDR2 SVGAGI. This CDR3 contains 15 residues. DNA of the CDR3: TGTGCCAGCACCACCGGACAGGGCCTCGGAGGAGGCTACACCTTC. This codes for CASTTGQGLGGGYTF.

This clonotype showed up just a few times. This chain joins TRBV2 and TRBJ2-1; D is possibly TRBD1 (6 bases). The CDR3 length is 15 residues. Germline-derived CDR1 and CDR2 are SNHLY and FYNNEI. Between the trimmed V and J ends, which lost 6 bases and 2 bases, there was a span of 14 bases. The CDR3 DNA sequence: TGTGCCAGCAGGTTACAGGGCTACACCTACAATGAGCAGTTCTTC. Amino acids: CASRLQGYTYNEQFF.

This clonotype was counted between two and nine times. The CDR3 nucleotides read TGTGCCAGCAGCTCGGGACTTTACAATGAGCAGTTCTTC. It yields the protein CASSSGLYNEQFF. V is TRBV7-9 and J is TRBJ2-1; a possible D gene is TRBD2 (6 bases). V was pared by 4 bases and J by 4 bases, with 8 bases between. The CDR3 consists of 13 residues. Looked up from germline, CDR1 is SEHNR and CDR2 is FQNEAQ (reference sequence).

This clonotype was detected once. The chain employs TRBV5-1 and TRBJ2-1, with 10 positions matching TRBD1. TRBJ2-7 matches the DNA end more closely, so the J call is doubtful. The CDR3 is made up of 15 amino acids. Germline V lookup: CDR1 SGHRS, CDR2 YFSETQ. The CDR3 spells CASSFQTGGYNEQYF. The CDR3 nucleotides are TGCGCCAGCAGCTTCCAGACAGGGGGCTACAATGAGCAGTACTTC.

The genes are TRBV7-8 and TRBJ2-3; 11 nucleotides align to TRBD1. Trimming took 4 bases from V and 3 from J; bases not matched to a gene: 6. The V gene's germline CDR1 is SGHVS and CDR2 FQNEAQ. The CDR3 length is 16 residues. The CDR3 loop reads CASSSWGQGVTDTQYF. The CDR3 coding sequence is TGTGCCAGCAGCTCATGGGGACAGGGGGTGACAGATACGCAGTATTTT.

The chain recombines TRBV10-2 with TRBJ2-4; 7 bases match TRBD1. This CDR3 comprises 12 residues. Trimming at V came to 5 bases and at J to 13 bases, leaving 8 bases not matched to a gene. The germline CDR1 and CDR2 sequences are WSHSY and SAAADI. As DNA, the CDR3 is TGCGCCAGCAGTCTAGACAGGGCTTCGCAGTACTTC. Its translation is CASSLDRASQYF.

The chain employs TRBV7-8 and TRBJ2-7; 9 bases fit TRBD2. The DNA matches TRBJ2-5 better at its end, which makes the J call doubtful. Germline V gene sequence: CDR1 SGHVS, CDR2 FQNEAQ. CDR3 length: 16 amino acids. Here the CDR3 DNA reads TGTGCCAGCAGCTTACAGTGGTCTAGCGGGAAAGAGACCCAGTACTTC. The encoded protein is CASSLQWSSGKETQYF.

The chain uses TRBV7-2 and TRBJ1-1; the match to TRBD1 covers 12 bases. The V segment lost 1 base and the J segment 5 bases; nucleotides outside the gene matches: 8. The CDR3 loop spans 17 amino acids. Germline V CDR1 and CDR2: SGHTA, FQGNSA. CDR3 residues: CASSLGWGQGAWTEAFF. As DNA, the CDR3 is TGTGCCAGCAGCTTAGGGTGGGGACAGGGGGCCTGGACTGAAGCTTTCTTT.

CDR3 region: CASSGTGGDAETQYF. CDR3 DNA: TGTGCCAGCTCCGGGACAGGTGGCGACGCGGAGACCCAGTACTTC. The chain joins TRBV5-6 to TRBJ2-5; 8 nucleotides match TRBD1. Looked up from germline, CDR1 is SGHDT and CDR2 is YYEEEE. Unmatched junction bases numbered 13, after V lost 7 bases and J lost 5 bases. The CDR3 length is 15 residues.

On this clonotype: The junction does not match germline at one end; this may be a read error. This chain connects TRBV6-1 to TRBJ2-1; 8 nucleotides line up with TRBD2. The CDR3 runs 19 residues. From germline, CDR1 is MNHNS and CDR2 SASEGT. The CDR3 coding sequence is TGTGCCGGCAGCGAAACCGGGACTAGGTGGATCAGCTCCTACAATGAGCAGTTCTTC. This codes for CAGSETGTRWISSYNEQFF.